Listed below are T cell receptor beta chains from one sample, sequenced in a study of T cell changes during pregnancy in multiple sclerosis. The table came from immunoSEQ multiplex PCR; TCRdb's copy has only in-frame clones and leaves some out. The sample includes about 22,000 clones, about 89% of them seen just once. Sample: CD4+ T cells from peripheral blood mononuclear cells, taken in the third trimester of pregnancy. The receptor source for this set is a female donor in good health, enrolled as a control in a pregnancy study. CDR3s include the opening cysteine and the closing phenylalanine or tryptophan. Some rows mark clone size as missing; the rest say once, few, many or name a class of expanded clone.

v_call	clone_size	j_call	cdr3_aa
TRBV14	NA	TRBJ2-1	CASSQVEGLAGGAYNEQFF
TRBV7-2	NA	TRBJ1-1	CASTPGQGGEAFF
TRBV19	NA	TRBJ2-7	CASSIDYRAEQYF
TRBV9	NA	TRBJ1-3	CASSVGGGTAGNTIYF
TRBV11-2	NA	TRBJ1-1	CASSSTWDRPNTEAFF
TRBV18	NA	TRBJ2-7	CASSPVAAFYEQYF
TRBV11-1	NA	TRBJ2-1	CASSHTGTGDHNEQFF
TRBV6-1	NA	TRBJ2-7	CASNKGGGTYEQYF
TRBV7-2	NA	TRBJ1-6	CASSGGDRDRPLHF
TRBV29-1	NA	TRBJ1-1	CSEKQGAAEAFF
TRBV7-9	NA	TRBJ2-1	CASSLDASYNEQFF
TRBV7-9	NA	TRBJ1-1	CASSPRGEDTEAFF
TRBV29-1	NA	TRBJ2-4	CSVLLGGKNIQYF
TRBV9	NA	TRBJ1-2	CASSTTDRPRGYGYTF
TRBV10-2	NA	TRBJ2-1	CASSELGLAGGPLEQFF
TRBV27	NA	TRBJ2-7	CAAQGASAEQYF
TRBV10-1	NA	TRBJ2-2	CASSVAGVGTGELFF
TRBV6-1	NA	TRBJ2-1	CASSEALASGADEQFF
TRBV7-2	few	TRBJ1-1	CASSLGRTGSHTEAFF
TRBV2	NA	TRBJ1-2	CASSEQGQGGYTF
TRBV18	NA	TRBJ1-6	CASSPDRVNSPLHF
TRBV28	NA	TRBJ1-2	CASSSEIWGYTF
TRBV5-1	NA	TRBJ2-2	CASSLWTSPGAGELFF
TRBV4-1	NA	TRBJ2-7	CASSDGLAREQYF
TRBV2	NA	TRBJ1-4	CASIRDRGRTNEKLFF
TRBV18	NA	TRBJ1-2	CASSPTGGENYGYTF
TRBV6-1	once	TRBJ2-7	CASRPEAYEQYF